The source of this T cell receptor (beta chain) is a study of cytomegalovirus exposure and HLA in healthy donors. Study outcomes and limitations: CMV serostatus alone was available as immune exposure information.

Use of 60 Vbeta and 13 Jbeta primers characterized the PCR. Sequenced by immunoSEQ multiplex PCR; TCRdb stores in-frame clones only, minus some. The repertoire holds 55,000 to 70,000 clones, with about four fifths as singletons. Concerning this clone itself: As yet, its antigen is unknown.

V shed 6 bases, J shed 0 bases, and the junction held 14 bases outside the gene matches. In germline, CDR1 is MGHRA, CDR2 YSYEKL. The CDR3 extends over 18 amino acids. The chain has TRBV4-1 and TRBJ1-2, with 9 bases lining up with TRBD1. The TCR sequence derives from a man aged 18-30 years in good health and CMV-seropositive. The source material was PBMCs. In DNA form, the CDR3 reads TGCGCCAGCAGTCTCACCTGGACAGGGGATAGGGCTAACTATGGCTACACCTTC. This gives the protein CASSLTWTGDRANYGYTF.